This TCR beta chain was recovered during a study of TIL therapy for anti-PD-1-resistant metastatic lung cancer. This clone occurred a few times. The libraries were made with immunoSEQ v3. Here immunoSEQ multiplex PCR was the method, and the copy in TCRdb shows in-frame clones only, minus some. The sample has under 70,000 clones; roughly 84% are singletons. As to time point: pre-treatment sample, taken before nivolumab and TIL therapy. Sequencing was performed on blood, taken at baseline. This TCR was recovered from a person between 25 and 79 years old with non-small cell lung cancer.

CDR3 protein: CASSPFSGKQPQHF. The DNA for the CDR3 is TGTGCCAGCTCACCATTTTCGGGAAAACAGCCCCAGCATTTT. The chain couples TRBV18 to TRBJ1-5; D uncertain. The CDR3 is made up of 14 amino acids. V lost 2 bases and J 7 bases, leaving 12 bases between the germline ends. CDR1 is KGHSH, CDR2 LQKENI, per germline.